What follows are 10 T cell receptor beta chains derived from one specimen sequenced in a study of shared clonotypes between healthy human individuals. Profiled with immunoSEQ multiplex PCR; TCRdb holds only in-frame clones, not every one. The table lists about 800,000 clones, 90% to 98% of them singletons. In the naive CD8 group, cells lacked CD45RO and were positively selected for CCR7, so terminally differentiated effector memory CD45RA+ cells were left out. The sample consisted of naive CD8+ T cells sorted from blood. The receptors stem from a man aged 30 to 45 in good health.

This chain connects TRBV18 to TRBJ2-3, with TRBD2 identical over 8 bases. The CDR3 is 16 amino acids. Germline lookup yields CDR1 KGHSH and CDR2 LQKENI. The ends lost 5 bases at V and 0 bases at J; junction bases unmatched: 7. The CDR3 protein is CASSEPAGGSTDTQYF. CDR3 nucleotides: TGTGCCAGCTCAGAGCCGGCGGGAGGAAGCACAGATACGCAGTATTTT.

CDR3 in DNA: TGTGCCACCAGCAGAGCACCTAGCCTAAATCGTGCCGAGCAGTTCTTC. Amino acid sequence: CATSRAPSLNRAEQFF. The chain recombines TRBV15 with TRBJ2-1, with a tentative D call TRBD2 (5 bases). Per the germline V gene, CDR1 is LNHNV and CDR2 is YYDKDF (reference sequence). The CDR3 loop spans 16 amino acids. V lost 1 base and J 10 bases, leaving 20 bases between the germline ends.

The chain's CDR3 is CARSLELPPGDTQYF. The CDR3 DNA reads as TGTGCCAGAAGCTTGGAACTTCCCCCCGGAGATACGCAGTATTTT. The rearrangement uses TRBV5-3 and TRBJ2-3; D remains unclear. TRBV5-3 is an open reading frame whose function is uncertain. Trimming took off 0 bases at V and 5 bases at J, with 13 bases between the two ends. The CDR3 loop spans 15 amino acids.

The chain combines TRBV5-1 with TRBJ2-6; D not certain. The CDR3 runs to 18 residues. V lost 0 bases, J lost 0 bases, and 13 bases lay in between. CDR1 is SGHRS, CDR2 YFSETQ, per germline. The DNA for the CDR3 is TGCGCCAGCAGCTTGGCCGCCATGGGAAACTCTGGGGCCAACGTCCTGACTTTC. The encoded protein is CASSLAAMGNSGANVLTF.

The rearrangement links TRBV9 to TRBJ2-5, with D hard to call. V lost 0 bases, J lost 5 bases, and 8 bases lay in between. The CDR3 length is 13 residues. The germline CDR1 and CDR2 sequences are SGDLS and YYNGEE. This chain's CDR3 is CASSVEGLETQYF. CDR3 nucleotides: TGTGCCAGCAGCGTAGAGGGTTTGGAGACCCAGTACTTC.

The chain has TRBV19 and TRBJ1-2; 7 bases are shared with TRBD1. The CDR3 covers 13 residues. Per germline, CDR1 LNHDA and CDR2 SQIVND (reference sequence). V lost 6 bases to trimming and J lost 4 bases; unmatched junction nucleotides: 5. The CDR3 spells CASRPTGLYGYTF. CDR3 nucleotides: TGTGCCAGTAGACCGACAGGGCTCTATGGCTACACCTTC.

The chain couples TRBV28 to TRBJ1-4, with D hard to call. Looked up from germline, CDR1 is MDHEN and CDR2 is SYDVKM. Trimming shortened V by 6 bases and J by 7 bases, and 21 bases separated the two germline ends. The CDR3 loop spans 16 amino acids. CDR3 coding DNA: TGTGCCAGCAGCCCACGGTCCAGTTTAGGATTTGAAAAACTGTTTTTT. It codes for CASSPRSSLGFEKLFF.

Of note for this clone: This sample also contains other DNA sequences that code for the same CDR3. The V call is TRBV28, the J call TRBJ1-5; TRBD1 might be the D (6 bases). Trimming left V 3 bases short and J 2 bases short, with 8 bases between. This CDR3 region has 14 residues. The germline gives CDR1 MDHEN, CDR2 SYDVKM. DNA of the CDR3: TGTGCCAGCAGTTTCCCAGGGGGCAATCAGCCCCAGCATTTT. This gives the protein CASSFPGGNQPQHF.

The chain combines TRBV7-6 with TRBJ1-6; D not resolved. Germline V CDR1 and CDR2: SGHVS, FNYEAQ. The ends were cut back, 5 bases at V and 0 bases at J, with 17 bases in the middle. CDR3 length equals 18 residues. The CDR3 loop is CASSPYPDQDSYNSPLHF. The CDR3 coding sequence is TGTGCCAGCAGCCCTTACCCAGACCAGGACTCCTATAATTCACCCCTCCACTTT.

V usage is TRBV30 and J usage is TRBJ2-7; D remains ambiguous. Germline V CDR1 and CDR2: GTSNPN, SVGIG (reference sequence). This CDR3 has 12 residues. Between the trimmed V and J ends, which lost 0 bases and 3 bases, there was a span of 6 bases. Written as DNA, the CDR3 is TGTGCCTGGAGTGTAGCCGTCTACGAGCAGTACTTC. Residues: CAWSVAVYEQYF. The entire variable domain, with the rest obtained from reference TRBV30 and TRBJ2-7, is as follows: SQTIHQWPATLVQPVGSPLSLECTVEGTSNPNLYWYRQAAGRGLQLLFYSVGIGQISSEVPQNLSASRPQDRQFILSSKKLLLSDSGFYLCAWSVAVYEQYFGPGTRLTVT.